One T cell receptor (beta chain) is described in this entry. The antigen remains undetermined. This specimen belongs to a study of Ad26.COV2.S vaccination and SARS-CoV-2 variants. Study-level background: Ad26.COV2.S shots went into the muscle once or twice, 56 days apart. Study results and caveats: Marked by substantial breadth, spike-specific CD8+ and CD4+ T cell responses were reportedly seen after vaccination. Across vaccine and placebo recipients, the breadth of non-spike TCRs was similar.

As to treatment: some 20 received Ad26.COV2.S at low or high dose, single or two shots; roughly 5 received placebo; per-sample allocation not given. The samples date from day 63 after the first vaccine or placebo injection. Based in Boston, the donor was an adult of 18-55 years. Clones were read by immunoSEQ multiplex PCR, and TCRdb kept only the in-frame ones, dropping some. The table shows about 390,000 clones, with around nine tenths occurring only once. The CDR3 is made up of 21 amino acids. V lost 4 bases to trimming and J lost 2 bases; unmatched junction nucleotides: 18. The germline gives CDR1 MNHEY, CDR2 SMNVEV (reference sequence).

The gene calls are TRBV27 and TRBJ2-6, with 9 bases matching TRBD1. This TCR derives from a person aged 18-65 years who received the Ad26.COV2.S COVID-19 vaccine or a placebo. Source: peripheral blood, taken in a trial of Ad26.COV2.S vaccine versus placebo. CDR3 amino acids: CASSSSLLRTGVFTGANVLTF. DNA for the CDR3: TGTGCCAGCAGTTCGTCTTTGCTGAGGACAGGGGTGTTCACTGGGGCCAACGTCCTGACTTTC.